Sequencing of this T cell receptor (beta chain) was carried out in a study of cytomegalovirus exposure and HLA in healthy donors. Trimming removed 2 bases from V and 7 bases from J, with 11 bases in between. The CDR3 has 14 residues. Germline lookup yields CDR1 KGHSH and CDR2 LQKENI. The PCR was carried out with 60 Vbeta primers and 13 Jbeta primers. Clones were sequenced by immunoSEQ multiplex PCR, and TCRdb holds only the in-frame ones, with some missing. Of about 130,000 clones listed, around 74% are singletons. Sequenced sample: PBMCs. This chain joins TRBV18 and TRBJ1-4; D remains unclear. This TCR came from a woman aged 50 to 60 in good health and CMV-seropositive. CDR3 region: CASSPAGHGEKLFF. The CDR3 DNA is TGTGCCAGCTCACCAGCCGGTCACGGTGAAAAACTGTTTTTT.